Sequencing of this TCR beta chain was carried out in a study of cytomegalovirus exposure and HLA in healthy donors. Primers: 60 Vbeta forward and 13 Jbeta reverse. Sequencing used immunoSEQ multiplex PCR; TCRdb keeps in-frame clones, though not all of them. The sample lists 150,000 or so clones, about three fifths seen once, with around 3% in the top ten. V lost 6 bases and J 1 base, leaving 10 bases between the germline ends. The germline CDR1 and CDR2 sequences are ENHRY and SYGVKD. The CDR3 runs 14 residues. The chain employs TRBV10-3 and TRBJ1-5; maybe TRBD1 (5 bases). The source of this sequence is a woman under 40 in good health and CMV-seropositive. Sequencing input: PBMCs. The CDR3 loop is CAISAQGSNQPQHF. The CDR3 bases are TGTGCCATCAGCGCCCAGGGAAGCAATCAGCCCCAGCATTTT.